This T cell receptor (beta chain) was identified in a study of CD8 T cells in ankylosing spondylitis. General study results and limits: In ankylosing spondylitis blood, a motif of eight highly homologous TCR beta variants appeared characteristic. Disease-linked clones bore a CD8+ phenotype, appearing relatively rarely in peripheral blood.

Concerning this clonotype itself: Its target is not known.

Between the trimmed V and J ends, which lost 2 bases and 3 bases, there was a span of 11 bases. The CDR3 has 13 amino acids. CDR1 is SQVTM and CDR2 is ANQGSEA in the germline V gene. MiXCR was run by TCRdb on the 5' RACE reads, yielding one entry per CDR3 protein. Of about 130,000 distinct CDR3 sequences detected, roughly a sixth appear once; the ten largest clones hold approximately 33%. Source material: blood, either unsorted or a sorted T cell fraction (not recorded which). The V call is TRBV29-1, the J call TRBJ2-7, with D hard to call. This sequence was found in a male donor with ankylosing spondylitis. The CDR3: CSVESRADYEQYF. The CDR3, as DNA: TGCAGCGTTGAATCTAGGGCAGACTACGAGCAGTACTTC.